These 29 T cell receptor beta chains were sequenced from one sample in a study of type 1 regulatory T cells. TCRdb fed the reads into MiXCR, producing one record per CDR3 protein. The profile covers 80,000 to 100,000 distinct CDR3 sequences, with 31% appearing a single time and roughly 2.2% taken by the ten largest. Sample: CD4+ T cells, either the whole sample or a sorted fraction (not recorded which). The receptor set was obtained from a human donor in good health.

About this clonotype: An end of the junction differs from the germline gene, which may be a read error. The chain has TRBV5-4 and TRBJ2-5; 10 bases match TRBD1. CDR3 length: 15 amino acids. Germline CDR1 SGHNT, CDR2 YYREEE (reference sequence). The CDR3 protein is CANSPRDRGGETQYF. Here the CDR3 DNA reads TGTGCCAACAGCCCGAGGGACAGGGGCGGAGAGACCCAGTACTTC. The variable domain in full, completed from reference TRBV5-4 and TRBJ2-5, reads ETGVTQSPTHLIKTRGQQVTLRCSSQSGHNTVSWYQQALGQGPQFIFQYYREEENGRGNFPPRFSGLQFPNYSSELNVNALELDDSALYLCANSPRDRGGETQYFGPGTRLLVL.

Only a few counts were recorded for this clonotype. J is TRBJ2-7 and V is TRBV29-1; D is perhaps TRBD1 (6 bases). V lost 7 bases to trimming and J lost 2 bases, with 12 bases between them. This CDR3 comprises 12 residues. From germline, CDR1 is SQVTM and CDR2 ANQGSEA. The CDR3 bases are TGCAGCGCTATGACAGGAGCCTACGAGCAGTACTTC. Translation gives CSAMTGAYEQYF.

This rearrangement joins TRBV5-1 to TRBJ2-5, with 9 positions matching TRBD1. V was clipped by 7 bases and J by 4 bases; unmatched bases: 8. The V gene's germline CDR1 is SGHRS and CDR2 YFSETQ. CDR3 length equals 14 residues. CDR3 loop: CASSGQGGGETQYF. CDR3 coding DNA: TGCGCCAGCTCGGGACAGGGAGGGGGAGAGACCCAGTACTTC.

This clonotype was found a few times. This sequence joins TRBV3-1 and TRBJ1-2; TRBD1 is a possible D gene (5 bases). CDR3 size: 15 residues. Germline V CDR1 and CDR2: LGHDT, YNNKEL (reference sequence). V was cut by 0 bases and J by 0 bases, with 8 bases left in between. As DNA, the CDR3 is TGTGCCAGCAGCCAAGACGGGGCTGCTAACTATGGCTACACCTTC. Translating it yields CASSQDGAANYGYTF.

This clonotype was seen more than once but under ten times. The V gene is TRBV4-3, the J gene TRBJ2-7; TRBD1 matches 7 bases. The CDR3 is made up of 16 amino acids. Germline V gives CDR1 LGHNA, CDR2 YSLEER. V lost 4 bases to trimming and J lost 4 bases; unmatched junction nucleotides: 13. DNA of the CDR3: TGCGCCAGCAGCCCCCGAGCGACAGGGCAACCATACGAGCAGTACTTC. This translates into CASSPRATGQPYEQYF.

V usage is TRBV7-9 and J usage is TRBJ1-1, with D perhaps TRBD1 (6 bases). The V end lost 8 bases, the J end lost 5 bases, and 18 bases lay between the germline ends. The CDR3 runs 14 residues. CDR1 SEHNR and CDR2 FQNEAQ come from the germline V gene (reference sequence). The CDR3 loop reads CASSPGKGVTEAFF. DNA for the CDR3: TGTGCCAGCTCTCCGGGAAAGGGGGTGACTGAAGCTTTCTTT.

CDR3 protein: CASRFRDSHYNEQFF. CDR3 bases: TGCGCCAGCAGGTTCCGGGACAGCCACTACAATGAGCAGTTCTTC. V gene TRBV5-1 combines with J gene TRBJ2-1, with 7 bases lining up with TRBD1. This CDR3 region has 15 residues. CDR1 and CDR2 (germline): SGHRS, YFSETQ. The V and J ends lost 5 bases and 3 bases, in that order; junction bases with no gene match: 8.

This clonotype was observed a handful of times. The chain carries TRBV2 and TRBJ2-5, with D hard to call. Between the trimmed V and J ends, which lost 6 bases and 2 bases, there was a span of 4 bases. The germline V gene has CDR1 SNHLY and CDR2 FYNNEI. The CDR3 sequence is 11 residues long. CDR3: CASRLQETQYF. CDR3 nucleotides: TGTGCCAGCAGATTGCAAGAGACCCAGTACTTC.

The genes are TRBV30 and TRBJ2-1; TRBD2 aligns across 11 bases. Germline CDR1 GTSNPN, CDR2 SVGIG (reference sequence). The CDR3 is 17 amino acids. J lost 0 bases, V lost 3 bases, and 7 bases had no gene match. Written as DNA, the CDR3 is TGTGCCTGGAGAATGGGACTAGCGGCATACTCCTACAATGAGCAGTTCTTC. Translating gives CAWRMGLAAYSYNEQFF.

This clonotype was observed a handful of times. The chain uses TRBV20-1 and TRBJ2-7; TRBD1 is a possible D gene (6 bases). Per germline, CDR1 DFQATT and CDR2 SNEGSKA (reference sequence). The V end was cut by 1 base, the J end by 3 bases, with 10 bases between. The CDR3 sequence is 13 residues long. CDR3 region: CSARVWTDYEQYF. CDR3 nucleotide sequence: TGCAGTGCTAGAGTCTGGACAGACTACGAGCAGTACTTC.

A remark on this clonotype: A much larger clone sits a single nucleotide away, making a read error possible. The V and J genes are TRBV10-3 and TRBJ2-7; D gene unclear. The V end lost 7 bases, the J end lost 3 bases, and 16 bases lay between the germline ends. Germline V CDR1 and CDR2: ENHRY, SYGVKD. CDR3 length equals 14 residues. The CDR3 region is CAINTEHPYYEQYF. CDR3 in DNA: TGTGCCATCAACACGGAACACCCGTACTACGAGCAGTACTTC.

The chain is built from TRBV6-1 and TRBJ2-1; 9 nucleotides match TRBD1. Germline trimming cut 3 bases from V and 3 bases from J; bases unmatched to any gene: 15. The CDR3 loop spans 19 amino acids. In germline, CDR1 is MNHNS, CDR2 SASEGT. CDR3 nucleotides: TGTGCCAGCAGTGACCGGGACAGGGTCGGGCGGGATGACTACAATGAGCAGTTCTTC. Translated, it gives CASSDRDRVGRDDYNEQFF.

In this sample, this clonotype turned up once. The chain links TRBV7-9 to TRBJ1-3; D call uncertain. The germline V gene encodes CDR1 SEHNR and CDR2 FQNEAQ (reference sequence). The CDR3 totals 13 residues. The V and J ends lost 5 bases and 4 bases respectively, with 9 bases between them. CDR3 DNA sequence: TGTGCCAGCAGCCCCTCGGGAGGAAACACCATATATTTT. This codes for CASSPSGGNTIYF. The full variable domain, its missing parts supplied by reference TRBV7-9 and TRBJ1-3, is DTGVSQNPRHKITKRGQNVTFRCDPISEHNRLYWYRQTLGQGPEFLTYFQNEAQLEKSRLLSDRFSAERPKGSFSTLEIQRTEQGDSAMYLCASSPSGGNTIYFGEGSWLTVV.

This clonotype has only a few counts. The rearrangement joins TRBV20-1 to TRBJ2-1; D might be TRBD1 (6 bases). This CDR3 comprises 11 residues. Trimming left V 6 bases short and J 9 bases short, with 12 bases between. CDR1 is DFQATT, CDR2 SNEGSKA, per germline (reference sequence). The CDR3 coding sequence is TGCAGTGCCCTGGGGGCGATTGAGCAGTTCTTC. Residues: CSALGAIEQFF.

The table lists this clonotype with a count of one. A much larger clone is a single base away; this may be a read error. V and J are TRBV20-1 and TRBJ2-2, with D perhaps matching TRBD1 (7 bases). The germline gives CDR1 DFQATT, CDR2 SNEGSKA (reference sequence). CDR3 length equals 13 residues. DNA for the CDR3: TGCAGTGCCGAGGGACAGTCGGCCGGGGGGCTGTTTTTT. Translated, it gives CSAEGQSAGGLFF.

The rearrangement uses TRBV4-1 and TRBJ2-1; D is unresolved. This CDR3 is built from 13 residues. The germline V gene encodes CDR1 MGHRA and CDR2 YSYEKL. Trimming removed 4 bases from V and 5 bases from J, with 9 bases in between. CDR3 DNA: TGCGCCAGCAGCCCTGACTTCGACAATGAGCAGTTCTTC. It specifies CASSPDFDNEQFF.

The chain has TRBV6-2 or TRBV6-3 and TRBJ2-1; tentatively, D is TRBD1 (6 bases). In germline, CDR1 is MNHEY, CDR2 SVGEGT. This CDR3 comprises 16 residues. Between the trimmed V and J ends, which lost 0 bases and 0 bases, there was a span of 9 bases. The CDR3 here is CASSYSQGSSYNEQFF. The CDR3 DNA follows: TGTGCCAGCAGTTACTCGCAGGGGAGCTCCTACAATGAGCAGTTCTTC.

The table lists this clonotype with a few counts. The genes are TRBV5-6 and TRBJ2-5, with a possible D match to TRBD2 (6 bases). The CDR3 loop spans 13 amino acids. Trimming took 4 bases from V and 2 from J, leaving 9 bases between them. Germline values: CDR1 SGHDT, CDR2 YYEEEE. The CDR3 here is CASSRDFQETQYF. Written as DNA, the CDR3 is TGTGCCAGCAGCCGGGACTTTCAAGAGACCCAGTACTTC.

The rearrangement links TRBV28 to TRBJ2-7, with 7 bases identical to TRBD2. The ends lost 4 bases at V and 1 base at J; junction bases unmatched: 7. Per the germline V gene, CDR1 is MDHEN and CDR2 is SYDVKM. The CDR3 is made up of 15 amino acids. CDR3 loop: CASSSPSGRSYEQYF. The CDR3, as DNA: TGTGCCAGCAGTTCCCCTAGCGGACGGTCCTACGAGCAGTACTTC.

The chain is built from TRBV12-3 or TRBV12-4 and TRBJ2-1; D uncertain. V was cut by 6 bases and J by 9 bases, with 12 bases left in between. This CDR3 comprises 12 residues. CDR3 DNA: TGTGCCAGCAGACCCTACCGGAGTGAGCAGTTCTTC. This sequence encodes CASRPYRSEQFF.

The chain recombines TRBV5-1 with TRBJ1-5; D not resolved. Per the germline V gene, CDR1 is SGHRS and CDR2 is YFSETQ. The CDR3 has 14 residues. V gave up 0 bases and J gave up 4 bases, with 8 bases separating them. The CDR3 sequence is CASSLEGPNQPQHF. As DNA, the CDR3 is TGCGCCAGCAGCTTGGAAGGGCCTAATCAGCCCCAGCATTTT.

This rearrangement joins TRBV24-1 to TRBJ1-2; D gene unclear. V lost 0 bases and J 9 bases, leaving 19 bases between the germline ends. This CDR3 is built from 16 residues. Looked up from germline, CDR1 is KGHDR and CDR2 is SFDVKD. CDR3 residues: CATSDLSPTAPIRYTF. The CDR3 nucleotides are TGTGCCACCAGTGATTTGTCCCCGACCGCTCCTATCCGCTACACCTTC.

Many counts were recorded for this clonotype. The CDR3 DNA follows: TGTGCCAGCAGCTTGGGCTCAAGGGCAAACACTGAAGCTTTCTTT. Its translation is CASSLGSRANTEAFF. This rearrangement joins TRBV7-2 to TRBJ1-1; D unclear. Trimming cost V 3 bases and J 2 bases, with 13 bases left between them. CDR1 and CDR2 from the germline V gene are SGHTA and FQGNSA. The CDR3 sequence is 15 residues long. Filled out from reference TRBV7-2 and TRBJ1-1, the complete variable domain reads GAGVSQSPSNKVTEKGKDVELRCDPISGHTALYWYRQSLGQGLEFLIYFQGNSAPDKSGLPSDRFSAERTGGSVSTLTIQRTQQEDSAVYLCASSLGSRANTEAFFGQGTRLTVV.

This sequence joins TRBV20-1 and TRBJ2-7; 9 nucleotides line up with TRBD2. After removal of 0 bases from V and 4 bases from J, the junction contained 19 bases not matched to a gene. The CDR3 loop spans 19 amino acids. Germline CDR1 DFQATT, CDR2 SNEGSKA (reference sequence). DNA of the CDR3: TGCAGTGCTAGAGATATTAATAGCGGGAGTGTGCGGGAAGTTTACGAGCAGTACTTC. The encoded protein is CSARDINSGSVREVYEQYF.

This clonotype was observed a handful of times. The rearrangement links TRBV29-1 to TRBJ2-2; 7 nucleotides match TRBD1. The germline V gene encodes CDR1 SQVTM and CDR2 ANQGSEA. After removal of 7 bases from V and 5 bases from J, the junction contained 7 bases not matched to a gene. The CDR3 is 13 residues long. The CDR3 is CSARTGRTGELFF. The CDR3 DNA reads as TGCAGCGCCCGGACAGGAAGGACCGGGGAGCTGTTTTTT.

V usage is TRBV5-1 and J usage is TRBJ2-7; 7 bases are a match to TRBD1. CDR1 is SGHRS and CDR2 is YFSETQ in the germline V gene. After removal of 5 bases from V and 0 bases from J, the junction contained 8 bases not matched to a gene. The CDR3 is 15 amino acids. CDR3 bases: TGCGCCAGCAGGGTCACAGGGGAGAGCTCCTACGAGCAGTACTTC. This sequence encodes CASRVTGESSYEQYF.

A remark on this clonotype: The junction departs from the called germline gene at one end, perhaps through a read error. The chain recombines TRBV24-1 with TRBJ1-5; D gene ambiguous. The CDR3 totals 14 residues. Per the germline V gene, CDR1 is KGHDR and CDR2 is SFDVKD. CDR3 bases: TGTGTCACCAGTGAATCCTCTGGTAATCAGCCCCAGCATTTT. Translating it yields CVTSESSGNQPQHF.

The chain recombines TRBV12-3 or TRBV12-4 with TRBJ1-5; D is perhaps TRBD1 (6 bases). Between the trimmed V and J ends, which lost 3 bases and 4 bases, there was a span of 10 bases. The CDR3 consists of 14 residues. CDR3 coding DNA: TGTGCCAGCAGTTTTGGACAGCCAAATCAGCCCCAGCATTTT. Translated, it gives CASSFGQPNQPQHF.

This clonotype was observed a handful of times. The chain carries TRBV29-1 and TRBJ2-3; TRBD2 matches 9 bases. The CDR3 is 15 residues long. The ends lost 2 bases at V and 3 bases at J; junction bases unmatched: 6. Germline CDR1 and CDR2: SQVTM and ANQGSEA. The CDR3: CSVEILAGKTDTQYF. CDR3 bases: TGCAGCGTTGAAATCCTAGCGGGAAAGACAGATACGCAGTATTTT.